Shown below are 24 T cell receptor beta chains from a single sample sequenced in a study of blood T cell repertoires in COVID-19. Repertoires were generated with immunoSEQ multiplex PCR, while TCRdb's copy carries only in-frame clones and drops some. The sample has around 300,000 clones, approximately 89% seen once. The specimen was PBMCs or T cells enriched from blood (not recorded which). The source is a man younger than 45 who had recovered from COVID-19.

In DNA form, the CDR3 reads TGTGCCTGGAGTGTACTACCCAACACTGAAGCTTTCTTT. Translated, it gives CAWSVLPNTEAFF. The chain is built from TRBV30 and TRBJ1-1; D is uncertain. The CDR3 spans 13 residues. Germline loops: CDR1 GTSNPN, CDR2 SVGIG (reference sequence). The V end was cut by 0 bases, the J end by 2 bases, with 7 bases between.

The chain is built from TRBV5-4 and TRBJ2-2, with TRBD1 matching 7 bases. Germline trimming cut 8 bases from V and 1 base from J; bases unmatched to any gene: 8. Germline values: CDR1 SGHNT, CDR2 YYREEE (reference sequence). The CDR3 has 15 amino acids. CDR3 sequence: CASSQGHQNTGELFF. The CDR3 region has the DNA TGTGCCAGTTCACAGGGGCACCAGAACACCGGGGAGCTGTTTTTT.

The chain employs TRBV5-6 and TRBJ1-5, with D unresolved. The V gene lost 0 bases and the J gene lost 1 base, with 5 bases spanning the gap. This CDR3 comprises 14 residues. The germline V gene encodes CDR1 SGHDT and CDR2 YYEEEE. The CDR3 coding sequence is TGTGCCAGCAGCTTGGTTGAGAGCAATCAGCCCCAGCATTTT. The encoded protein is CASSLVESNQPQHF.

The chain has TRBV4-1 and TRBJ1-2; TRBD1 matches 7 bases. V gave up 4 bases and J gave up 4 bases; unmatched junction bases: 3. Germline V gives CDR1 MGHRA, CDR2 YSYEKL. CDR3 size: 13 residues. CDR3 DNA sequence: TGCGCCAGCAGCCTGACAGGGATCTATGGCTACACCTTC. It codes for CASSLTGIYGYTF.

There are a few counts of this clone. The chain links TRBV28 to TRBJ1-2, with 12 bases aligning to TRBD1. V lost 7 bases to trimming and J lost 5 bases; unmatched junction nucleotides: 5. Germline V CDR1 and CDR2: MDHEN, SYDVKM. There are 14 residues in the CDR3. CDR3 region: CASTGTGGFYGYTF. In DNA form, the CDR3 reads TGTGCCAGCACCGGGACAGGGGGCTTTTATGGCTACACCTTC.

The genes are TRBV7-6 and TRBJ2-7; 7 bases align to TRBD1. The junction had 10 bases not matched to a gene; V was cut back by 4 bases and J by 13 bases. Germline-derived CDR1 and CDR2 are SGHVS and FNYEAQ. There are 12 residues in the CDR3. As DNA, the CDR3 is TGTGCCAGCAGCTATCCGACGGGACAGCCATACTTC. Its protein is CASSYPTGQPYF.

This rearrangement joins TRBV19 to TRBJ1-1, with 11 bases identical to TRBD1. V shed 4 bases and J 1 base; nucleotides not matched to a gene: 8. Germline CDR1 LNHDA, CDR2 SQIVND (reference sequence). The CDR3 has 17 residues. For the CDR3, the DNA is TGTGCCAGTAGTAGGCCTTGGACAGGGGGCTCGAACACTGAAGCTTTCTTT. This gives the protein CASSRPWTGGSNTEAFF.

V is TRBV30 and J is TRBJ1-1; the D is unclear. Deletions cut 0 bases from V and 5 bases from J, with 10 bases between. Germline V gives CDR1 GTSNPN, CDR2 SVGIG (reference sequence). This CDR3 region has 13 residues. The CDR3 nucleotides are TGTGCCTGGAGTGTACGGGCGGGAACTGAAGCTTTCTTT. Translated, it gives CAWSVRAGTEAFF.

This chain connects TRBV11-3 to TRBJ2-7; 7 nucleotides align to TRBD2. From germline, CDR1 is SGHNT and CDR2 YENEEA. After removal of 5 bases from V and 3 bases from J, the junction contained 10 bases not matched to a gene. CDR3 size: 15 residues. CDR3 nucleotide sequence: TGTGCCAGCAGCCCTGGGGCTAGCGGACACTACGAGCAGTACTTC. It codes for CASSPGASGHYEQYF.

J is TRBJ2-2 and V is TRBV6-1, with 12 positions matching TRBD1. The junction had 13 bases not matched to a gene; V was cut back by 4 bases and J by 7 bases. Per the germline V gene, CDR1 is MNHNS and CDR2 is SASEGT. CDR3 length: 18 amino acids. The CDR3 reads CASSALAAGQGAIGELFF. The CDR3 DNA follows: TGTGCCAGCAGTGCACTGGCGGCGGGACAGGGGGCGATCGGGGAGCTGTTTTTT.

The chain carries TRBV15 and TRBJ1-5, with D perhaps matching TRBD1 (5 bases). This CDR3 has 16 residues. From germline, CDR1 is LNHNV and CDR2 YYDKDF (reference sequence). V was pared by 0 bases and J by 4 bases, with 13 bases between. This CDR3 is CATSRDRGGGNQPQHF. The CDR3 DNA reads TGTGCCACCAGCAGAGATCGGGGGGGAGGTAATCAGCCCCAGCATTTT.

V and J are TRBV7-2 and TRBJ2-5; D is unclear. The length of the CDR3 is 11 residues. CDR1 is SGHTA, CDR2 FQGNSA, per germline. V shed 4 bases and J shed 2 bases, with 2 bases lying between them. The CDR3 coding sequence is TGTGCCAGCAGCTCGCAAGAGACCCAGTACTTC. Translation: CASSSQETQYF. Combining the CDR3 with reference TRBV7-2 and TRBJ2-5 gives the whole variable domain GAGVSQSPSNKVTEKGKDVELRCDPISGHTALYWYRQSLGQGLEFLIYFQGNSAPDKSGLPSDRFSAERTGGSVSTLTIQRTQQEDSAVYLCASSSQETQYFGPGTRLLVL.

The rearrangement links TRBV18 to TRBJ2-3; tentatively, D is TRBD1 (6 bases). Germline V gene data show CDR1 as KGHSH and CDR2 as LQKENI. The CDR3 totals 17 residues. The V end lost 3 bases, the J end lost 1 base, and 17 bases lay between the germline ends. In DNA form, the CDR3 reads TGTGCCAGCTCACCGCGTCGGACAGAGTACGGCACAGATACGCAGTATTTT. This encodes CASSPRRTEYGTDTQYF.

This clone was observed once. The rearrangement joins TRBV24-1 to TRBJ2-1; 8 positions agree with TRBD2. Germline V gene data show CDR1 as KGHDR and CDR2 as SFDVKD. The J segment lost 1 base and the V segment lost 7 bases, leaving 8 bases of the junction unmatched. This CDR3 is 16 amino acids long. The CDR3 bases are TGTGCCACCAGCTCCAGCGGGGGACTATCCTACAATGAGCAGTTCTTC. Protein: CATSSSGGLSYNEQFF.

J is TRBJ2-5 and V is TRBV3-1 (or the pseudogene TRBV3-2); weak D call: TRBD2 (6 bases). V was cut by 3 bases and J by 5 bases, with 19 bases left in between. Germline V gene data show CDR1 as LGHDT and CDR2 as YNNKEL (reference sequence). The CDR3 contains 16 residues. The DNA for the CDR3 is TGTGCCAGCAGCCAGCTGAACCGGGACTCTTGGGAGACCCAGTACTTC. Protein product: CASSQLNRDSWETQYF.

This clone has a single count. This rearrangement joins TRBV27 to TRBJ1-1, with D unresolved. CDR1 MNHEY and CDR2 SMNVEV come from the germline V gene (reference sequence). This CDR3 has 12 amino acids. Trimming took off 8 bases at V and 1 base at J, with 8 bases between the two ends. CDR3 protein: CASVDSNTEAFF. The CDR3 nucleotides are TGTGCCAGCGTAGACTCGAACACTGAAGCTTTCTTT.

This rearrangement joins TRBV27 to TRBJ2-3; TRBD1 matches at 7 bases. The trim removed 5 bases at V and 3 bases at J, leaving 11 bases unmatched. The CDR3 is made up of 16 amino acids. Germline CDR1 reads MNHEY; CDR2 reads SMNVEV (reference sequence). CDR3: CASSPVKGRGTDTQYF. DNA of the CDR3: TGTGCCAGCAGTCCAGTCAAAGGCAGGGGGACAGATACGCAGTATTTT.

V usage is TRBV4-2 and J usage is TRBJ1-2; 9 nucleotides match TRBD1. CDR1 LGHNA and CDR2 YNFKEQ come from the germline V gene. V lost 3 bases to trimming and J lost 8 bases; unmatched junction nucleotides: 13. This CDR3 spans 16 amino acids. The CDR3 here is CASSQTAGTGIGGYTF. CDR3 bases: TGTGCCAGCAGCCAGACCGCCGGGACAGGGATTGGAGGCTACACCTTC.

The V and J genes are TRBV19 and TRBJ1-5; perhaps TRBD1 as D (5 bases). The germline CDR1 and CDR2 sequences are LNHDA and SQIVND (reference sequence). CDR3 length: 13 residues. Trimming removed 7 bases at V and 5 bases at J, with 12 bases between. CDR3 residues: CASNKLRDQPQHF. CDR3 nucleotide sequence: TGTGCCAGTAACAAACTCAGGGATCAGCCCCAGCATTTT.

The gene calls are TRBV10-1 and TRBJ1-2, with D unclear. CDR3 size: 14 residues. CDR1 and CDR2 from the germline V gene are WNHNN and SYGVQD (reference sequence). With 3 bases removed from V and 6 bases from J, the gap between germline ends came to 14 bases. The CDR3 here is CASSDGRSRDGYTF. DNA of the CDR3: TGCGCCAGCAGTGACGGAAGGAGTAGAGATGGCTACACCTTC.

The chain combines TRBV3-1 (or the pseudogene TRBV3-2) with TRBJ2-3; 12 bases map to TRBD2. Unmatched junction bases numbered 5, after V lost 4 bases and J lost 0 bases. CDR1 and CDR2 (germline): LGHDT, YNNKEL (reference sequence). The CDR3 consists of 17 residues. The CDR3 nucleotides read TGTGCCAGCAGCCGCCGACTAGCGGGGGCTAGCACAGATACGCAGTATTTT. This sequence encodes CASSRRLAGASTDTQYF.

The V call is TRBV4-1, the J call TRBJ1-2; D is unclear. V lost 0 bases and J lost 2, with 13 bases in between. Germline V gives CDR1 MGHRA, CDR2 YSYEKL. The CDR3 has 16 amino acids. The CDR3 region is CASSQDQTRPNYGYTF. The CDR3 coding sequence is TGCGCCAGCAGCCAAGATCAGACACGTCCCAACTATGGCTACACCTTC.

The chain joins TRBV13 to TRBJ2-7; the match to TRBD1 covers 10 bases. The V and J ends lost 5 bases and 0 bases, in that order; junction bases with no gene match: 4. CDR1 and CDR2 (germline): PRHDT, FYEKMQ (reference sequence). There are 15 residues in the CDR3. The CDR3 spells CASSTRDRGSYEQYF. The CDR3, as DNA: TGTGCCAGCAGCACCCGGGACAGGGGCTCCTACGAGCAGTACTTC.

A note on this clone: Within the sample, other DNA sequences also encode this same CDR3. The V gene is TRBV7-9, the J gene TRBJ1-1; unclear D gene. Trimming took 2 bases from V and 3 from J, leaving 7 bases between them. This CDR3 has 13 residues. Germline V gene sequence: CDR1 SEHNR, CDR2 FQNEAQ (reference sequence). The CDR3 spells CASSLTEDTEAFF. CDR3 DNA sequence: TGTGCCAGCAGCTTAACTGAGGACACTGAAGCTTTCTTT.